The sequence of this T cell receptor beta chain was determined in a study of blood T cells in healthy people across ages. Study conclusions and caveats: Older individuals had lower TCR beta diversity per million T cells (the decline was roughly linear).

The CDR3 consists of 16 residues. Germline CDR1 DFQATT, CDR2 SNEGSKA (reference sequence). V dropped 0 bases and J dropped 3 bases, with 16 bases sitting between them. The authors ran a second PCR of about 6 to 12 cycles using a sample-barcoded 5' primer and a J-beta primer mix. A template-switch adaptor that had 12 random nucleotides put a tag on each cDNA molecule. TCRdb re-called the 5' RACE reads through MiXCR, storing one row per CDR3 protein. The sample includes around 850,000 distinct CDR3 sequences, 36% of them seen just once. The table lists this clonotype with many counts. Its antigen remains unidentified.

The source of this sequence is a man between 18 and 29 years old in good health. The rearrangement joins TRBV20-1 to TRBJ2-3; D might be TRBD2 (6 bases). The sequenced sample consisted of blood. The CDR3 loop reads CSARDLGLARTDTQYF. CDR3 DNA sequence: TGCAGTGCTAGAGATCTAGGGCTAGCGAGAACAGATACGCAGTATTTT.